Below are 32 T cell receptor beta chains sequenced from a single sample in a study of T-cell memory formation after mild COVID-19. TCRdb reprocessed the 5' RACE reads with MiXCR, giving one entry per CDR3 protein. The sample lists a few hundred thousand distinct CDR3 sequences; roughly 15% were seen once. Specimen: PBMCs or a T cell subset sorted from them (not recorded which). The receptors were gathered from a man aged 18 to 30 who had mild COVID-19 (a few samples of this study predate the infection). Cell type and time point are not known.

This clonotype has just a few counts. The V and J genes are TRBV24-1 and TRBJ2-6; D is ambiguous. This CDR3 is built from 14 residues. With 9 bases removed from V and 4 bases from J, the gap between germline ends came to 12 bases. The V gene's germline CDR1 is KGHDR and CDR2 SFDVKD. As DNA, the CDR3 is TGTGCCACCGGTCCGGGTACGGGGGCCAACGTCCTGACTTTC. Translated: CATGPGTGANVLTF.

This clonotype was picked up a small number of times. The rearrangement links TRBV28 to TRBJ2-3; D unresolved. The CDR3 contains 15 residues. The germline V gene encodes CDR1 MDHEN and CDR2 SYDVKM. V lost 6 bases and J lost 1, with 14 bases in between. The CDR3 is CASRYGSYRTDTQYF. The CDR3 nucleotides read TGTGCCAGCAGATACGGCAGCTACCGCACAGATACGCAGTATTTT.

The count of this clonotype is one. The gene calls are TRBV19 and TRBJ1-5; no definite D call. The V gene lost 0 bases and the J gene lost 6 bases, with 12 bases spanning the gap. CDR3 length equals 15 residues. CDR1 is LNHDA, CDR2 SQIVND, per germline (reference sequence). The CDR3 is CASSIEGRASQPQHF. The CDR3 DNA reads as TGTGCCAGTAGTATAGAAGGGAGGGCGAGTCAGCCCCAGCATTTT.

The chain couples TRBV4-3 to TRBJ2-3; 8 bases map to TRBD2. Germline V lookup: CDR1 LGHNA, CDR2 YSLEER. After removal of 4 bases from V and 4 bases from J, the junction contained 7 bases not matched to a gene. CDR3 length: 15 amino acids. The CDR3: CASSRNRRGADTQYF. The CDR3 DNA is TGCGCCAGCAGCCGCAATCGGCGGGGGGCAGATACGCAGTATTTT.

The chain uses TRBV14 and TRBJ2-5; D unclear. The CDR3 extends over 12 amino acids. From germline, CDR1 is SGHDN and CDR2 FVKESK. V was cut by 3 bases and J by 7 bases, with 9 bases left in between. CDR3 sequence (DNA): TGTGCCAGCAGCCACGCTCTTTGGACCCAGTACTTC. Translation gives CASSHALWTQYF.

The table lists this clonotype with many counts. The chain carries TRBV4-2 and TRBJ2-7; unclear D gene. From germline, CDR1 is LGHNA and CDR2 YNFKEQ. CDR3 size: 13 residues. Trimming shortened V by 4 bases and J by 3 bases, and 10 bases separated the two germline ends. The DNA for the CDR3 is TGTGCCAGCAGCCCCTCCATGGGCTACGAGCAGTACGTC. The encoded protein is CASSPSMGYEQYV.

The CDR3 nucleotides read TGTGCCAGCTCCCCGTCGGGACAGGGTCTCTACGAGCAGTACTTC. It encodes CASSPSGQGLYEQYF. This chain connects TRBV18 to TRBJ2-7, with 9 nucleotides matching TRBD1. Germline V gene data show CDR1 as KGHSH and CDR2 as LQKENI. The CDR3 consists of 15 residues. With 6 bases clipped from V and 3 bases from J, the junction kept 9 bases outside the gene matches.

The chain couples TRBV30 to TRBJ2-1; no clear D gene. Per germline, CDR1 GTSNPN and CDR2 SVGIG (reference sequence). Trimming stripped 7 bases from V and 2 bases from J, with 6 bases between. The CDR3 extends over 11 amino acids. This CDR3 reads CAYSAYNEQFF. The CDR3 DNA follows: TGTGCCTACTCCGCCTACAATGAGCAGTTCTTC.

The chain recombines TRBV7-9 with TRBJ1-5, with D possibly matching TRBD1 (6 bases). CDR1 and CDR2 from the germline V gene are SEHNR and FQNEAQ (reference sequence). The V gene lost 3 bases and the J gene lost 2 bases, with 14 bases spanning the gap. This CDR3 comprises 16 residues. CDR3 region: CASSFAGERGNQPQHF. The CDR3 coding sequence is TGTGCCAGCAGCTTCGCAGGGGAGAGGGGCAATCAGCCCCAGCATTTT.

Only a few counts were recorded for this clonotype. This rearrangement joins TRBV7-2 to TRBJ2-5; maybe TRBD1 (6 bases). V lost 5 bases and J lost 0, with 10 bases in between. The CDR3 runs to 14 residues. Looked up from germline, CDR1 is SGHTA and CDR2 is FQGNSA. The CDR3 here is CASSTQGYQETQYF. In DNA form, the CDR3 reads TGTGCCAGCAGCACACAGGGATACCAAGAGACCCAGTACTTC.

The V gene is TRBV2, the J gene TRBJ1-5; D might be TRBD1 (5 bases). This CDR3 contains 13 residues. V was shortened by 6 bases and J by 3 bases, with 9 bases between the two germline ends. Germline values: CDR1 SNHLY, CDR2 FYNNEI. The CDR3 sequence: CASRRGANQPQHF. The DNA for the CDR3 is TGTGCCAGCAGGAGGGGTGCCAATCAGCCCCAGCATTTT. The full variable domain, completed using reference TRBV2 and TRBJ1-5, is EPEVTQTPSHQVTQMGQEVILRCVPISNHLYFYWYRQILGQKVEFLVSFYNNEISEKSEIFDDQFSVERPDGSNFTLKIRSTKLEDSAMYFCASRRGANQPQHFGDGTRLSIL.

This clonotype was detected a few times. DNA of the CDR3: TGCGCCAGCAGCTTGAACAACAATGAGCAGTTCTTC. Its protein product is CASSLNNNEQFF. The genes are TRBV5-1 and TRBJ2-1; D gene ambiguous. CDR1 SGHRS and CDR2 YFSETQ come from the germline V gene. Trimming removed 1 base at V and 5 bases at J, with 4 bases between. The CDR3 covers 12 residues.

The sample holds a few counts of this clonotype. This chain joins TRBV5-1 and TRBJ1-2; the D gene is possibly TRBD1 (5 bases). CDR3 length equals 13 residues. With 4 bases removed from V and 2 bases from J, the gap between germline ends came to 9 bases. Germline CDR1 reads SGHRS; CDR2 reads YFSETQ. The CDR3 nucleotides read TGCGCCAGCAGCCCGGAGGGGAACTATGGCTACACCTTC. Translating gives CASSPEGNYGYTF. Complete variable domain (other parts from reference TRBV5-1 and TRBJ1-2): KAGVTQTPRYLIKTRGQQVTLSCSPISGHRSVSWYQQTPGQGLQFLFEYFSETQRNKGNFPGRFSGRQFSNSRSEMNVSTLELGDSALYLCASSPEGNYGYTFGSGTRLTVV.

This clonotype was seen only a few times. This chain joins TRBV29-1 and TRBJ2-3; no reliable D call. This CDR3 has 14 residues. Trimming shortened V by 0 bases and J by 9 bases, and 16 bases separated the two germline ends. Germline V gene sequence: CDR1 SQVTM, CDR2 ANQGSEA. The CDR3 DNA reads TGCAGCGTTGAAGACCTTGGACCGACGGACACGCAGTATTTT. Translating gives CSVEDLGPTDTQYF.

This clonotype was observed a handful of times. The V gene is TRBV7-9, the J gene TRBJ2-3, with TRBD2 matching 9 bases. Germline V gene data show CDR1 as SEHNR and CDR2 as FQNEAQ (reference sequence). The CDR3 runs to 15 residues. With 6 bases clipped from V and 2 bases from J, the junction kept 6 bases outside the gene matches. The CDR3 DNA is TGTGCCAGCAGTTTGGCTAGCGGGGACACAGATACGCAGTATTTT. Encoded protein: CASSLASGDTDTQYF. Variable domain in full (rest from reference TRBV7-9 and TRBJ2-3): DTGVSQNPRHKITKRGQNVTFRCDPISEHNRLYWYRQTLGQGPEFLTYFQNEAQLEKSRLLSDRFSAERPKGSFSTLEIQRTEQGDSAMYLCASSLASGDTDTQYFGPGTRLTVL.

This clonotype has only a few counts. This chain joins TRBV10-3 and TRBJ1-3; D unclear. The CDR3 contains 14 residues. Per germline, CDR1 ENHRY and CDR2 SYGVKD. V lost 7 bases and J 4 bases, leaving 14 bases between the germline ends. CDR3 sequence reads: CAITVNAGGNTIYF. The CDR3 DNA reads TGTGCCATCACCGTGAATGCTGGAGGAAACACCATATATTTT.

Only a few counts were recorded for this clonotype. The V gene is TRBV28, the J gene TRBJ2-7, with 7 bases lining up with TRBD2. Germline CDR1 MDHEN, CDR2 SYDVKM. The CDR3 is 14 residues long. The trim removed 6 bases at V and 0 bases at J, leaving 5 bases unmatched. Here the CDR3 reads CASSLGGTSYEQYV. As DNA, the CDR3 is TGTGCCAGCAGCCTCGGGGGGACCTCCTACGAGCAGTACGTC.

This clonotype has only a few counts. This chain connects TRBV5-1 to TRBJ1-5, with D perhaps TRBD1 (6 bases). V shed 4 bases and J shed 5 bases, with 13 bases lying between them. CDR1 and CDR2 from the germline V gene are SGHRS and YFSETQ. This CDR3 is 14 amino acids long. This CDR3 is CASSPEGGDQPQHF. The CDR3 DNA reads TGCGCCAGCAGCCCAGAGGGGGGGGATCAGCCCCAGCATTTT. Complete variable domain (other parts from reference TRBV5-1 and TRBJ1-5): KAGVTQTPRYLIKTRGQQVTLSCSPISGHRSVSWYQQTPGQGLQFLFEYFSETQRNKGNFPGRFSGRQFSNSRSEMNVSTLELGDSALYLCASSPEGGDQPQHFGDGTRLSIL.

The chain is built from TRBV15 and TRBJ2-5, with D perhaps matching TRBD2 (5 bases). The V end lost 1 base, the J end lost 3 bases, and 6 bases lay between the germline ends. Germline assignment: CDR1 LNHNV and CDR2 YYDKDF (reference sequence). The CDR3 totals 13 residues. DNA for the CDR3: TGTGCCACCAGCAGAGGGACTGAAGAGACCCAGTACTTC. It is translated as CATSRGTEETQYF.

V and J are TRBV6-5 and TRBJ1-2, with a weak D call TRBD1 (5 bases). This CDR3 spans 13 amino acids. CDR1 MNHEY and CDR2 SVGAGI come from the germline V gene. The V gene lost 5 bases and the J gene lost 3 bases, with 10 bases spanning the gap. The chain's CDR3 is CASSPGSDYGYTF. The CDR3 nucleotides read TGTGCCAGCAGTCCAGGGTCGGACTATGGCTACACCTTC.

This clonotype was counted a few times. This sequence joins TRBV7-8 and TRBJ2-3; 8 bases line up with TRBD1. J lost 1 base, V lost 4 bases, and 7 bases had no gene match. The CDR3 is 16 residues long. CDR1 is SGHVS, CDR2 FQNEAQ, per germline. The CDR3 DNA reads as TGTGCCAGCAGCTCGCCCGGACAGGGCGGCACAGATACGCAGTATTTT. It codes for CASSSPGQGGTDTQYF.

The gene calls are TRBV5-1 and TRBJ2-7; 9 bases align to TRBD1. Germline trimming cut 3 bases from V and 3 bases from J; bases unmatched to any gene: 4. From germline, CDR1 is SGHRS and CDR2 YFSETQ. The CDR3 loop spans 14 amino acids. Written as DNA, the CDR3 is TGCGCCAGCAGCTCTGAGACAGGGGGCTACGAGCAGTACTTC. It is translated as CASSSETGGYEQYF.

The chain links TRBV5-6 to TRBJ2-6, with D perhaps given as TRBD1 or TRBD2 (5 bases each). This CDR3 contains 21 residues. The ends were cut back, 6 bases at V and 7 bases at J, with 35 bases in the middle. The V gene's germline CDR1 is SGHDT and CDR2 YYEEEE. The CDR3 DNA sequence: TGTGCCAGCATCCTCCTCGACGGGGCATTCGGTCGCGGTGGGGTCGCCAACGTCCTGACTTTC. Amino acid sequence: CASILLDGAFGRGGVANVLTF.

This clonotype has just a few counts. The chain is built from TRBV25-1 and TRBJ1-1; 10 nucleotides align to TRBD1. Germline trimming cut 8 bases from V and 7 bases from J; bases unmatched to any gene: 7. The CDR3 is 13 amino acids. Germline loops: CDR1 MGHDK, CDR2 SYGVNS. CDR3 in DNA: TGTGCCAGCCGCTCGGGACAGGGGATTGAAGCTTTCTTT. As protein: CASRSGQGIEAFF.

This chain joins TRBV7-8 and TRBJ1-2; possible D gene TRBD1, 6 bases. The V and J ends lost 8 bases and 3 bases respectively, with 22 bases between them. Germline V lookup: CDR1 SGHVS, CDR2 FQNEAQ. This CDR3 has 16 residues. CDR3 bases: TGTGCCAGCCACCGGGACACCCACGGGGGCGACTATGGCTACACCTTC. Encoded protein: CASHRDTHGGDYGYTF.

This chain's CDR3 is CSVVLASNEQFF. CDR3 nucleotide sequence: TGCAGCGTTGTACTAGCGTCTAATGAGCAGTTCTTC. The chain couples TRBV29-1 to TRBJ2-1; 7 bases fit TRBD2. The germline V gene has CDR1 SQVTM and CDR2 ANQGSEA. The CDR3 totals 12 residues. V shed 4 bases and J 7 bases; nucleotides not matched to a gene: 4.

The chain combines TRBV27 with TRBJ2-1; D is tentatively TRBD1 or TRBD2 (7 bases each). Per the germline V gene, CDR1 is MNHEY and CDR2 is SMNVEV (reference sequence). This CDR3 comprises 19 residues. Trimming shortened V by 3 bases and J by 0 bases, and 21 bases separated the two germline ends. The CDR3 DNA reads TGTGCCAGCAGTTTCCCCCCGGGGAGGGACAGATACTCCTACAATGAGCAGTTCTTC. Residues: CASSFPPGRDRYSYNEQFF.

This clonotype appeared once. The rearrangement joins TRBV6-6 to TRBJ1-1, with D uncertain. This CDR3 is built from 13 residues. Per the germline V gene, CDR1 is MNHNY and CDR2 is SVGAGI (reference sequence). V lost 7 bases and J 1 base, leaving 10 bases between the germline ends. CDR3 amino acids: CASKSGENTEAFF. CDR3 sequence (DNA): TGTGCCAGCAAATCCGGGGAGAACACTGAAGCTTTCTTT.

The rearrangement links TRBV18 to TRBJ1-1; tentatively, D is TRBD1 (5 bases). The CDR3 totals 16 residues. CDR1 is KGHSH, CDR2 LQKENI, per germline. V was shortened by 0 bases and J by 6 bases, with 17 bases between the two germline ends. CDR3 region: CASSPPNSRERAEAFF. CDR3 nucleotide sequence: TGTGCCAGCTCACCACCCAATAGCAGGGAGAGGGCTGAAGCTTTCTTT.

The V and J genes are TRBV4-3 and TRBJ2-4; weak D call: TRBD2 (5 bases). Looked up from germline, CDR1 is LGHNA and CDR2 is YSLEER. V was trimmed by 1 base and J by 4 bases, leaving 8 bases between them. The CDR3 sequence is 14 residues long. The CDR3 sequence: CASSQGRTKNIQYF. CDR3 DNA: TGCGCCAGCAGCCAAGGCAGGACTAAAAACATTCAGTACTTC.

The J gene is TRBJ2-7, the V gene TRBV20-1; 9 bases are shared with TRBD2. J was trimmed by 0 bases and V by 7 bases; bases with no gene match: 4. This CDR3 region has 13 residues. The germline V gene encodes CDR1 DFQATT and CDR2 SNEGSKA (reference sequence). The DNA of the CDR3 is TGCAGTGTCCCGGGACTAGCCTCCTACGAGCAGTACTTC. This codes for CSVPGLASYEQYF.

The CDR3 sequence is CAGRAGASSYNEQFF. The CDR3 nucleotides read TGTGCCGGCCGAGCGGGGGCAAGCTCCTACAATGAGCAGTTCTTC. V and J are TRBV6-2 or TRBV6-3 and TRBJ2-1; 8 bases fit TRBD2. This CDR3 comprises 15 residues. With V trimmed by 11 bases and J by 0 bases, 9 bases remained unmatched. The germline V gene encodes CDR1 MNHEY and CDR2 SVGEGT.